These 25 T cell receptor beta chains came from one sample sequenced in a study of human T cells and chemical hapten exposure. TCRdb re-called the RACE reads with MiXCR, one entry per CDR3 protein. The sample carries about 190,000 distinct CDR3 sequences, under 25% recorded once. The time point is: patch test 3, about 24 weeks after DPC sensitization. The sample's treatment: therapeutic diphenylcyclopropenone sensitization with weekly scalp DPC. This specimen consisted of whole blood, obtained in connection with sensitization to the hapten diphenylcyclopropenone (DPC). The receptor set was obtained from a woman aged 40-49 years with alopecia areata. Some clones in this sample may be carry-over from other donors' samples.

The chain has TRBV28 and TRBJ2-4, with D possibly being TRBD1 (7 bases). V lost 5 bases and J 11 bases, leaving 28 bases between the germline ends. The CDR3 contains 17 residues. Germline V gene data show CDR1 as MDHEN and CDR2 as SYDVKM. The CDR3 reads CASSPLLASGGNHVQYF. CDR3 nucleotides: TGTGCCAGCAGTCCCTTATTAGCCTCAGGGGGGAATCACGTTCAGTACTTC. Combining the CDR3 with reference TRBV28 and TRBJ2-4 gives the whole variable domain DVKVTQSSRYLVKRTGEKVFLECVQDMDHENMFWYRQDPGLGLRLIYFSYDVKMKEKGDIPEGYSVSREKKERFSLILESASTNQTSMYLCASSPLLASGGNHVQYFGAGTRLSVL.

This clonotype was detected only a few times. This sequence joins TRBV28 and TRBJ2-7; TRBD2 aligns across 8 bases. Trimming at V came to 3 bases and at J to 1 base, leaving 2 bases not matched to a gene. CDR1 MDHEN and CDR2 SYDVKM come from the germline V gene. The CDR3 is 14 amino acids. The CDR3 bases are TGTGCCAGCAGTTTGGAGCGGGAGTCCTACGAGCAGTACTTC. Its protein product is CASSLERESYEQYF.

The CDR3 region is CATSRDRSPWNEQYF. DNA for the CDR3: TGTGCCACCAGCAGAGATCGGAGCCCGTGGAACGAGCAGTACTTC. The chain uses TRBV15 and TRBJ2-7; D remains unclear. Germline V gene sequence: CDR1 LNHNV, CDR2 YYDKDF (reference sequence). This CDR3 comprises 15 residues. Trimming left V 0 bases short and J 5 bases short, with 14 bases between.

This clonotype has a count of ten or more. The chain has TRBV7-2 and TRBJ2-7, with D unclear. Per germline, CDR1 SGHTA and CDR2 FQGNSA. The CDR3 is 15 residues long. Trimming removed 1 base from V and 1 base from J, with 11 bases in between. CDR3 sequence: CASSLVMTASYEQYF. CDR3 nucleotides: TGTGCCAGCAGCTTAGTCATGACTGCTTCCTACGAGCAGTACTTC.

The rearrangement joins TRBV6-2 or TRBV6-3 to TRBJ2-7; D might be TRBD1 (6 bases). Germline loops: CDR1 MNHEY, CDR2 SVGEGT. Trimming pared 5 bases from V and 0 bases from J, leaving 11 bases between. The CDR3 is 14 amino acids. Here the CDR3 DNA reads TGTGCCAGCAGTCAGGACAGTAGCTCCTACGAGCAGTACTTC. This codes for CASSQDSSSYEQYF.

The gene calls are TRBV28 and TRBJ1-2, with D possibly matching TRBD1 (6 bases). The CDR3 extends over 13 amino acids. Per germline, CDR1 MDHEN and CDR2 SYDVKM. V dropped 7 bases and J dropped 6 bases, with 15 bases sitting between them. CDR3 sequence reads: CASTGGAQDGYTF. The CDR3 DNA reads as TGTGCCAGCACCGGGGGGGCTCAGGATGGCTACACCTTC.

This clonotype was counted between two and nine times. The chain recombines TRBV6-2 or TRBV6-3 with TRBJ2-1; no reliable D call. CDR3 length: 14 residues. V lost 4 bases to trimming and J lost 3 bases, with 10 bases between them. The germline V gene has CDR1 MNHEY and CDR2 SVGEGT. This CDR3 is CASSFRRHYNEQFF. As DNA, the CDR3 is TGTGCCAGCAGTTTTCGGCGCCACTACAATGAGCAGTTCTTC.

The genes are TRBV11-2 and TRBJ1-2, with 7 bases matching TRBD1. CDR3 length: 15 residues. Trimming cost V 5 bases and J 6 bases; bases outside gene matches: 12. CDR1 and CDR2 (germline): SGHAT, FQNNGV. CDR3 DNA: TGTGCCAGCAGCCGGGATTGGACAGGAGGTCATGGCTACACCTTC. As protein: CASSRDWTGGHGYTF.

This clonotype was observed a few times. The rearrangement links TRBV6-6 to TRBJ2-7; perhaps TRBD2 as D (5 bases). Germline lookup yields CDR1 MNHNY and CDR2 SVGAGI (reference sequence). Trimming removed 6 bases at V and 0 bases at J, with 18 bases between. This CDR3 is 16 amino acids long. The chain's CDR3 is CASRTEGLPSSYEQYF. The CDR3 nucleotides read TGTGCCAGCAGAACCGAAGGACTCCCTAGCTCCTACGAGCAGTACTTC.

The sample holds many counts of this clonotype. This rearrangement joins TRBV5-1 to TRBJ1-6, with D possibly matching TRBD1 (5 bases). The CDR3 contains 17 residues. The germline V and J ends were trimmed by 4 bases and 6 bases, with 20 bases remaining between them. CDR1 SGHRS and CDR2 YFSETQ come from the germline V gene. CDR3 residues: CASSPSAGDSRNSPLHF. The CDR3 region has the DNA TGCGCCAGCAGCCCCTCGGCGGGGGATTCCCGTAATTCACCCCTCCACTTT.

This clonotype was picked up many times. This sequence joins TRBV4-1 and TRBJ2-1; 12 bases align to TRBD2. The ends lost 0 bases at V and 9 bases at J; junction bases unmatched: 9. The CDR3 sequence is 17 residues long. Germline V lookup: CDR1 MGHRA, CDR2 YSYEKL. CDR3 sequence (DNA): TGCGCCAGCAGCCAAGACCCCCTAGCGGGAGGGCGCGGTGAGCAGTTCTTC. Its protein is CASSQDPLAGGRGEQFF.

The chain joins TRBV27 to TRBJ1-5, with TRBD1 as a possible D gene (6 bases). CDR1 is MNHEY, CDR2 SMNVEV, per germline (reference sequence). V was pared by 3 bases and J by 6 bases, with 9 bases between. The CDR3 is 13 amino acids. The CDR3 DNA reads as TGTGCCAGCAGTTTTGGAGGGGGTCAGCCCCAGCATTTT. Translating gives CASSFGGGQPQHF.

V and J are TRBV28 and TRBJ2-2; no clear D gene. Germline V lookup: CDR1 MDHEN, CDR2 SYDVKM. V lost 5 bases and J lost 6, with 16 bases in between. The CDR3 has 15 residues. CDR3 in DNA: TGTGCCAGCAGTCTGTATGGGTGGTCCCCCGGGGAGCTGTTTTTT. Its protein is CASSLYGWSPGELFF. The variable domain in full, completed from reference TRBV28 and TRBJ2-2, reads DVKVTQSSRYLVKRTGEKVFLECVQDMDHENMFWYRQDPGLGLRLIYFSYDVKMKEKGDIPEGYSVSREKKERFSLILESASTNQTSMYLCASSLYGWSPGELFFGEGSRLTVL.

This clonotype was detected ten times or more. The gene calls are TRBV3-1 and TRBJ2-1, with unresolved D. Germline V gene lookup returns CDR1 LGHDT and CDR2 YNNKEL (reference sequence). V gave up 1 base and J gave up 7 bases, with 5 bases separating them. CDR3 length: 12 amino acids. CDR3 nucleotide sequence: TGTGCCAGCAGCCAAGGGCTAAATGAGCAGTTCTTC. Its translation is CASSQGLNEQFF.

A few counts support this clonotype. The V and J genes are TRBV7-9 and TRBJ2-1, with D unclear. V lost 0 bases, J lost 10 bases, and 13 bases lay in between. Germline lookup yields CDR1 SEHNR and CDR2 FQNEAQ (reference sequence). The CDR3 totals 14 residues. CDR3 protein: CASSLALPILEQFF. CDR3 nucleotide sequence: TGTGCCAGCAGCTTAGCGCTTCCCATTTTAGAGCAGTTCTTC. The whole variable domain, remainder taken from reference TRBV7-9 and TRBJ2-1, is DTGVSQNPRHKITKRGQNVTFRCDPISEHNRLYWYRQTLGQGPEFLTYFQNEAQLEKSRLLSDRFSAERPKGSFSTLEIQRTEQGDSAMYLCASSLALPILEQFFGPGTRLTVL.

The chain combines TRBV25-1 with TRBJ2-7; possible D gene TRBD2, 6 bases. The CDR3 is 15 amino acids. The germline gives CDR1 MGHDK, CDR2 SYGVNS. V shed 5 bases and J shed 2 bases, with 16 bases lying between them. CDR3 loop: CASSPLEGFTYEQYF. Written as DNA, the CDR3 is TGTGCCAGCAGTCCGCTGGAGGGTTTCACCTACGAGCAGTACTTC.

V and J are TRBV4-3 and TRBJ1-1; no clear D gene. Trimming took 1 base from V and 10 from J, leaving 10 bases between them. Germline values: CDR1 LGHNA, CDR2 YSLEER. This CDR3 is built from 12 residues. Here the CDR3 reads CASSQAESPAFF. In nucleotides, the CDR3 is TGCGCCAGCAGCCAAGCAGAATCCCCAGCTTTCTTT.

This clonotype was observed a handful of times. The chain uses TRBV27 and TRBJ2-4; 10 bases fit TRBD1. Germline CDR1 and CDR2: MNHEY and SMNVEV (reference sequence). Unmatched junction bases numbered 16, after V lost 8 bases and J lost 6 bases. This CDR3 comprises 17 residues. In nucleotides, the CDR3 is TGTGCCAGCCGGGACAGGGGTCAACGCCAACAAGGAAACATTCAGTACTTC. Translating gives CASRDRGQRQQGNIQYF.

V usage is TRBV7-9 and J usage is TRBJ2-5; D gene uncertain. Per the germline V gene, CDR1 is SEHNR and CDR2 is FQNEAQ (reference sequence). There are 13 residues in the CDR3. V lost 5 bases, J lost 2 bases, and 9 bases lay in between. The DNA of the CDR3 is TGTGCCAGCAGCCGACCTAATCAAGAGACCCAGTACTTC. Translating it yields CASSRPNQETQYF.

This clonotype has at least ten counts. J is TRBJ2-7 and V is TRBV7-2, with D perhaps matching TRBD2 (5 bases). CDR1 is SGHTA and CDR2 is FQGNSA in the germline V gene. With 3 bases removed from V and 3 bases from J, the gap between germline ends came to 9 bases. CDR3 size: 13 residues. The CDR3: CASSLAGGYEQYF. The CDR3 DNA follows: TGTGCCAGCAGCTTGGCGGGCGGCTACGAGCAGTACTTC.

This clonotype has more than one count but fewer than ten. This rearrangement joins TRBV6-5 to TRBJ1-1; the match to TRBD1 covers 7 bases. CDR3 length: 13 residues. The V gene's germline CDR1 is MNHEY and CDR2 SVGAGI. V lost 7 bases, J lost 5 bases, and 7 bases stayed unmatched. CDR3 protein: CASTQGRGTEAFF. CDR3 coding DNA: TGTGCCAGCACACAGGGGCGCGGTACTGAAGCTTTCTTT.

This clonotype turned up a few times. J is TRBJ2-7 and V is TRBV6-2 or TRBV6-3; weak D call: TRBD1 (5 bases). The V gene lost 7 bases and the J gene lost 0 bases, with 13 bases spanning the gap. The CDR3 runs to 14 residues. Germline CDR1 is MNHEY and CDR2 is SVGEGT. The CDR3: CASTPDMSSYEQYF. For the CDR3, the DNA is TGTGCCAGCACCCCGGACATGAGCTCCTACGAGCAGTACTTC.

The chain is built from TRBV27 and TRBJ2-3; D uncertain. Germline CDR1 and CDR2: MNHEY and SMNVEV (reference sequence). The CDR3 consists of 11 residues. V lost 6 bases and J lost 2, with 3 bases in between. The CDR3, as DNA: TGTGCCAGCAGATTCACAGATACGCAGTATTTT. Protein product: CASRFTDTQYF.

The rearrangement links TRBV2 to TRBJ2-3; D gene uncertain. Germline assignment: CDR1 SNHLY and CDR2 FYNNEI. The CDR3 runs 16 residues. The V gene lost 3 bases and the J gene lost 7 bases, with 20 bases spanning the gap. The CDR3 loop is CASSDPPRSWVNTQYF. DNA for the CDR3: TGTGCCAGCAGTGACCCGCCTCGGAGCTGGGTAAATACGCAGTATTTT.

The J gene is TRBJ2-7, the V gene TRBV24-1; TRBD1 matches 7 bases. There are 16 residues in the CDR3. CDR1 and CDR2 (germline): KGHDR, SFDVKD. Trimming removed 7 bases from V and 1 base from J; junction bases left unmatched: 12. The CDR3 nucleotides are TGTGCCACCAGCTCCCGAGGACAGGAGTTGTCCTACGAGCAGTACTTC. This encodes CATSSRGQELSYEQYF.